This TCR beta chain appears in the sequencing data of a study of shared clonotypes between healthy human individuals. All donors were healthy HIV-negative adults lacking recent acute infections or vaccinations. On this clone itself: Its specificity is not known.

Study-wide findings and caveats: The four-donor shared clonotypes exceeded non-shared clonotypes in generation probability, with non-shared ones scoring lower. Incompleteness in sorted-subset sequencing, despite large depth, was shown by rarefaction. The low donor count limited represented genetic and exposure-history diversity.

Repertoires were generated with immunoSEQ multiplex PCR, while TCRdb's copy carries only in-frame clones and drops some. The table includes roughly 2 million clones, 90% to 96% detected once. This sequence originates from a man between 18 and 35 years old in good health. Sequencing used naive CD4+ T cells sorted from blood. Subset of the sample: CD45RA+ positively selected.

CDR3: CASSDGPNSGANVLTF. CDR3 nucleotide sequence: TGTGCCAGCAGTGATGGACCCAACTCTGGGGCCAACGTCCTGACTTTC. This chain connects TRBV25-1 to TRBJ2-6; D unclear. CDR3 size: 16 residues. Trimming shortened V by 3 bases and J by 0 bases, and 9 bases separated the two germline ends. Germline assignment: CDR1 MGHDK and CDR2 SYGVNS.